Listed here are 5 T cell receptor beta chains from one sample, sequenced in a study of cytomegalovirus exposure and HLA in healthy donors listed by TCRdb under 2017. The library was produced with the immunoSEQ multiplex PCR assay. A mixture of 60 forward primers for TCR Vbeta segments and 13 reverse primers for TCR Jbeta segments was used in the multiplex PCR. Sourced from immuneACCESS, this table was stored by TCRdb with only in-frame sequences that have V and J called. A share of the clones is absent; for the studies checked, an unresolved V gene accounts for under half, and the remainder has no known explanation. The sample table lists roughly 120,000 clones, roughly 9.9% of them with a count of one. Approximately 3% of the sample goes to the ten largest clones. The sequenced sample consisted of PBMCs. These receptors were obtained from a man younger than 45 in good health and CMV-seronegative.

This clone was counted only a few times. The chain has TRBV18 and TRBJ2-2, with unresolved D. Looked up from germline, CDR1 is KGHSH and CDR2 is LQKENI. The CDR3 runs to 13 residues. V was clipped by 6 bases and J by 0 bases, with 5 bases between them. This CDR3 reads CASSSANTGELFF. The CDR3 DNA reads TGTGCCAGCTCTTCAGCGAACACCGGGGAGCTGTTTTTT.

This clone has a handful of counts. Here the CDR3 reads CASRGSGAGEQYF. DNA for the CDR3: TGTGCCAGCAGGGGTAGCGGGGCCGGAGAGCAGTACTTC. This rearrangement joins TRBV27 to TRBJ2-7; TRBD2 matches at 8 bases. V shed 6 bases and J 7 bases; nucleotides not matched to a gene: 8. This CDR3 comprises 13 residues. Germline V CDR1 and CDR2: MNHEY, SMNVEV (reference sequence).

This clone was recorded a few times. V gene TRBV6-5 combines with J gene TRBJ2-4; possible D gene TRBD2, 6 bases. V lost 2 bases, J lost 0 bases, and 11 bases lay in between. Germline values: CDR1 MNHEY, CDR2 SVGAGI. CDR3 length equals 16 residues. The CDR3 reads CASSYGVEGAKNIQYF. CDR3 bases: TGTGCCAGCAGTTACGGGGTGGAGGGAGCCAAAAACATTCAGTACTTC.

The chain recombines TRBV7-8 with TRBJ2-7; D is unclear. Germline-derived CDR1 and CDR2 are SGHVS and FQNEAQ. V was pared by 2 bases and J by 3 bases, with 5 bases between. The CDR3 runs to 12 residues. The CDR3 DNA is TGTGCCAGCAGCTTAACACACTACGAGCAGTACTTC. Translating it yields CASSLTHYEQYF.

This clone was observed a handful of times. The gene calls are TRBV6-1 and TRBJ1-5, with D unresolved. The CDR3 has 15 amino acids. V lost 6 bases, J lost 0 bases, and 12 bases lay in between. The V gene's germline CDR1 is MNHNS and CDR2 SASEGT. The CDR3 spells CASSPVWPSNQPQHF. CDR3 DNA sequence: TGTGCCAGCAGCCCTGTCTGGCCTAGCAATCAGCCCCAGCATTTT.